This T cell receptor (beta chain) originates from a study of cytomegalovirus exposure and HLA in healthy donors. The wider study: It was reported in a later analysis that the same platform had been used for the 120 or so validation repertoires as for the roughly 670 first-cohort repertoires. The study, taken as a whole, reports: The study put some 160 TCR beta chains on its list as cytomegalovirus-associated. Reportedly, diagnosis of cytomegalovirus status by the classifier showed high specificity and sensitivity. That first-cohort TCR clusters tended to co-occur in the 95 to 150 validation repertoires was found in a later analysis.

The assay was immunoSEQ multiplex PCR, and TCRdb's table has in-frame clones only and misses some. The data hold about 65,000 clones, with approximately 93% observed a single time. A remark on this clone: The antigen is unknown.

The receptor was derived from a man aged 18 to 29 in good health and CMV-seropositive. Sequenced sample: PBMCs.

CDR3 nucleotides: TGCGCCAGCAGCCAAGAAACCGGGACAGGGGATTTCGCAGATACGCAGTATTTT. Translated, it gives CASSQETGTGDFADTQYF. The chain carries TRBV4-3 and TRBJ2-3; 10 nucleotides align to TRBD1. Per the germline V gene, CDR1 is LGHNA and CDR2 is YSLEER. V was clipped by 0 bases and J by 4 bases; unmatched bases: 10. The CDR3 is made up of 18 amino acids.